This T cell receptor beta chain was captured in a study of cytomegalovirus exposure and HLA in healthy donors. There are a few counts of this clone. Antigen unknown. The PCR employed 60 Vbeta primers together with 13 Jbeta primers. The table came from immunoSEQ multiplex PCR; TCRdb's copy has only in-frame clones and leaves some out. The profile covers approximately 92,000 clones, with approximately 71% appearing a single time and 2.5% to 3% taken by the ten largest. Points from the study as a whole: A missense variant in DCLRE1C was later tied to TCR beta V- and J-gene trimming. Reports indicated that the classifier achieved high specificity and sensitivity in diagnosing cytomegalovirus status. What a later analysis showed was that several of the most significant clusters appeared linked to common viral pathogens.

Germline CDR1 is SGHDN and CDR2 is FVKESK. Deletions cut 1 base from V and 2 bases from J, with 8 bases between. The CDR3 extends over 14 amino acids. This TCR came from a man aged 45-60 years in good health and CMV-seronegative. This chain links TRBV14 with TRBJ1-2; no clear D. The sequenced sample was PBMCs. The CDR3 nucleotides read TGTGCCAGCAGCCAAGGGACGGGAAACTATGGCTACACCTTC. Translating gives CASSQGTGNYGYTF.